This T cell receptor beta chain was obtained from a study of cytotoxic CD8 clonotypes in ibrutinib-treated CLL. Overall study: There were about 11 relapsed/refractory patients and about 15 treatment-naive patients, and roughly 18 were IGHV unmutated. Following a median roughly 12 months of treatment, with a range of 6 to 36, response samples were taken. Broader study findings: Public clonotypes, an uncommon group, contracted or remained stable on treatment. Age-matched healthy donor levels were exceeded by baseline clonality, which tracked circulating CD8+ T-cell counts.

V lost 4 bases and J lost 6; bases outside the gene matches: 6. This CDR3 spans 16 amino acids. In germline, CDR1 is SGDLS, CDR2 YYNGEE. Data came from immunoSEQ multiplex PCR; TCRdb stores just in-frame clones and leaves some out. The table shows some 150,000 clones, with approximately 81% occurring only once. A note on this clone: Its matching antigen is unknown.

The source was PBMCs, collected after 12 months of ibrutinib treatment. This receptor was identified in a human donor with chronic lymphocytic leukemia. The chain has TRBV9 and TRBJ2-1; 14 positions match TRBD2. Here the CDR3 DNA reads TGTGCCAGCAGCCCTGGACTAGCGGGAGGAGTCAATGAGCAGTTCTTC. This encodes CASSPGLAGGVNEQFF.